The source of this TCR beta chain is a study of glioma-infiltrating T cells after dendritic cell vaccination. The CDR3 runs to 15 residues. V was pared by 0 bases and J by 4 bases, with 12 bases between. The V gene's germline CDR1 is MGHRA and CDR2 YSYEKL. Up to about 2 ug genomic DNA was used for TCRB CDR3 amplification. The method was immunoSEQ multiplex PCR; TCRdb's version includes in-frame clones alone and lacks a portion of them. The sample consists of 30,000 to 40,000 clones, 70% to 85% of them appearing once. Before vaccination, two weeks after the third vaccination, and at progression, PBMC were collected.

This sequence joins TRBV4-1 and TRBJ2-5; perhaps TRBD1 as D (6 bases). This specimen was blood, taken before dendritic cell vaccination. This sequence originates from a human donor with glioblastoma. CDR3 protein: CASSQDHRVAETQYF. The CDR3 DNA is TGCGCCAGCAGCCAAGACCACAGGGTCGCAGAGACCCAGTACTTC.